What follows is one TCR beta chain and its context. This entry belongs to a study of T cells in tumors after PD-1 blockade. Sequenced by immunoSEQ multiplex PCR; TCRdb stores in-frame clones only, minus some. The repertoire holds 45,000 to 60,000 clones, with approximately 79% as singletons. Germline V lookup: CDR1 KGHSH, CDR2 LQKENI. This CDR3 is 16 amino acids long. V lost 2 bases to trimming and J lost 8 bases, with 18 bases between them. The TCR sequence derives from a human donor with advanced basal cell or squamous cell carcinoma (not recorded which). This rearrangement joins TRBV18 to TRBJ1-4; possibly TRBD1 for D (5 bases). This material consisted of PBMCs, taken before anti-PD-1 therapy. CDR3 in amino acids: CASSPIAGRGEEKLFF. In DNA, the CDR3 is TGTGCCAGCTCACCAATCGCCGGACGGGGGGAAGAAAAACTGTTTTTT.